This T cell receptor (beta chain) was captured by sequencing in a study of human T cells and chemical hapten exposure. Study information: Donors were sensitized with 2% DPC on the upper inner arm. Across the whole study, which lasted roughly 24 weeks, patients were given diphenylcyclopropenone on the scalp once a week. Chiefly female patients presented with alopecia areata, totalis or universalis.

Regarding time point: pre-sensitization, week 0. Treatment noted: therapeutic diphenylcyclopropenone sensitization with weekly scalp DPC. From the RACE reads, TCRdb called clonotypes with MiXCR, one entry per CDR3 protein. The sample yields about 300,000 distinct CDR3 sequences, around 5.5% seen once. There are 13 residues in the CDR3. Germline V gene sequence: CDR1 MNHEY, CDR2 SVGEGT. Trimming removed 9 bases at V and 6 bases at J, with 17 bases between. This sample comprised whole blood, obtained in connection with sensitization to the hapten diphenylcyclopropenone (DPC). V and J are TRBV6-2 or TRBV6-3 and TRBJ1-1; TRBD1 might be the D (6 bases). The sequence came from a woman younger than 35 with alopecia areata. Some clones in this sample may be carry-over from other donors' samples. CDR3 residues: CASGGPSRAEAFF. Written as DNA, the CDR3 is TGTGCCAGTGGGGGGCCAAGTAGGGCTGAAGCTTTCTTT.